This T cell receptor (beta chain) was documented in a study of shared clonotypes between healthy human individuals. Authors' analysis steps: ImmunoSEQ sequences covered only the junction and lacked quality scores; filtering therefore differed. Repertoires were generated with immunoSEQ multiplex PCR, while TCRdb's copy carries only in-frame clones and drops some. The DNA was the basis for D and trimming; V, J and clone size are from that table. The sample includes under 2,500,000 clones, 90% to 96% of them seen just once. CDR1 and CDR2 from the germline V gene are MNHNS and SASEGT. Between the trimmed V and J ends, which lost 1 base and 8 bases, there was a span of 12 bases. The CDR3 is 14 residues long.

The rearrangement uses TRBV6-1 and TRBJ2-1, with D perhaps matching TRBD1 or TRBD2 (6 bases each). The sample taken for sequencing was naive CD4+ T cells sorted from blood. The subset: CD45RA+ positively selected. This clonotype originated in a man aged 18 to 30 in good health. Here the CDR3 reads CASSEGLRGDEQFF. The CDR3 coding sequence is TGTGCCAGCAGTGAAGGTCTGAGGGGGGATGAGCAGTTCTTC.